What follows describes a single T cell receptor beta chain. Its antigen is currently unknown. V lost 5 bases, J lost 10 bases, and 14 bases stayed unmatched. Germline loops: CDR1 SGHNT, CDR2 YENEEA. The CDR3 consists of 16 residues. The sample is drawn from a study of cytomegalovirus exposure and HLA in healthy donors. Use of 60 Vbeta and 13 Jbeta primers characterized the PCR. Clones were read by immunoSEQ multiplex PCR, and TCRdb kept only the in-frame ones, dropping some. The sample lists around 130,000 clones, about 81% occurring once. Findings and limits, study-wide: The authors later found TCR association rates varying by HLA locus, with DRB1 most and HLA-C fewest.

Sequencing used PBMCs. This rearrangement joins TRBV11-3 to TRBJ2-1; 10 bases are a match to TRBD2. The sequence was collected from a woman in her 40s in good health and CMV-seropositive. The CDR3 bases are TGTGCCAGCAGCCCCAGGACAGCGGGGGGGAGGGGAGAGCAGTTCTTC. It codes for CASSPRTAGGRGEQFF.